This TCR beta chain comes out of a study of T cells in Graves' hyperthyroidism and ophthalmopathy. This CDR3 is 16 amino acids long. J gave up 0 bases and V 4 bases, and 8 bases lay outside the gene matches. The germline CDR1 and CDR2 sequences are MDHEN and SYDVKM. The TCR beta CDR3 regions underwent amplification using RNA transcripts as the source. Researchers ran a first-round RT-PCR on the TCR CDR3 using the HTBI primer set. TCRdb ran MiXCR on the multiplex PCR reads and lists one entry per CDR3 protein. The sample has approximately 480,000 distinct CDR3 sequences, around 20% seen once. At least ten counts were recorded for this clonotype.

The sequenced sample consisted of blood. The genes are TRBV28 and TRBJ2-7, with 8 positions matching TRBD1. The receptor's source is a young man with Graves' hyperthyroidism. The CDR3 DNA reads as TGTGCCAGCAGTTCCTCCTGGGGACAGGACTCCTACGAGCAGTACTTC. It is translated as CASSSSWGQDSYEQYF. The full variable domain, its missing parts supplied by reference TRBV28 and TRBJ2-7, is DVKVTQSSRYLVKRTGEKVFLECVQDMDHENMFWYRQDPGLGLRLIYFSYDVKMKEKGDIPEGYSVSREKKERFSLILESASTNQTSMYLCASSSSWGQDSYEQYFGPGTRLTVT.